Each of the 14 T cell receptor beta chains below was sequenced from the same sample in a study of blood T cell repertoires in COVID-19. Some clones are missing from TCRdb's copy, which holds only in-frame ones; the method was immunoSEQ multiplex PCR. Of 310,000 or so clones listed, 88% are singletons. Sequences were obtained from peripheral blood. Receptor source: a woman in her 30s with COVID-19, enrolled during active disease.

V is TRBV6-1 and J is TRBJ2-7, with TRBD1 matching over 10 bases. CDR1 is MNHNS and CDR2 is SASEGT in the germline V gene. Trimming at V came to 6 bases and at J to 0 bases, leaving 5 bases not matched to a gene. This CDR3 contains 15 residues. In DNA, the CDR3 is TGTGCCAGCAGGGGAAGGGACAGGGGCTCCTACGAGCAGTACTTC. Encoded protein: CASRGRDRGSYEQYF.

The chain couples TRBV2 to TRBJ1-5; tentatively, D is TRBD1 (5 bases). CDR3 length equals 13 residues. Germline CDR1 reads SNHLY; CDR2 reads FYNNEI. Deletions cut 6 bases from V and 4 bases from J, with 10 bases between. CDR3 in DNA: TGTGCCAGCAGAGCTCAGGGAAATCAGCCCCAGCATTTT. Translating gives CASRAQGNQPQHF.

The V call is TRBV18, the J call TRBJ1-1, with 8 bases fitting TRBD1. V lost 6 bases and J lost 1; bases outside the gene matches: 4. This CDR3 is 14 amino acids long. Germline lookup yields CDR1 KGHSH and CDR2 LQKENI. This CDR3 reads CASSGQGTNTEAFF. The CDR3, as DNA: TGTGCCAGCTCTGGACAGGGTACGAACACTGAAGCTTTCTTT.

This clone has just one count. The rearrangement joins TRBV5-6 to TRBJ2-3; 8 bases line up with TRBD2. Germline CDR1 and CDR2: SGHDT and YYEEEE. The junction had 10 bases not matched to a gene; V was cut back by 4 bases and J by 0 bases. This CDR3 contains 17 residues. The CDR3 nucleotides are TGTGCCAGCAGCGGGGGACTAGACCGTTCTAGCACAGATACGCAGTATTTT. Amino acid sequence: CASSGGLDRSSTDTQYF.

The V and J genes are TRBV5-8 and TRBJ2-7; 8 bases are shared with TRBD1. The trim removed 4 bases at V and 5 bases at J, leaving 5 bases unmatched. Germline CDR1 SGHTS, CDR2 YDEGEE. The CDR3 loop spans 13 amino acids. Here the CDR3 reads CASSLRTGNEQYF. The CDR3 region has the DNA TGTGCCAGCAGCCTGCGGACAGGGAACGAGCAGTACTTC.

Here the CDR3 reads CASSPADRVGEQYF. The CDR3 region has the DNA TGTGCCAGCAGCCCCGCGGACAGGGTTGGCGAGCAGTACTTC. The V gene is TRBV28, the J gene TRBJ2-7, with TRBD1 matching over 8 bases. Germline-derived CDR1 and CDR2 are MDHEN and SYDVKM. After removal of 6 bases from V and 6 bases from J, the junction contained 10 bases not matched to a gene. The CDR3 totals 14 residues.

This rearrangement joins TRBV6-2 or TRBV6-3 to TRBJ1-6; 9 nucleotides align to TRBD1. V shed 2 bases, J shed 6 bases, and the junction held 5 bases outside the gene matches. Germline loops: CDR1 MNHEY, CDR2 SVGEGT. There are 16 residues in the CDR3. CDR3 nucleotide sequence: TGTGCCAGCAGTTACGAGCGGACAGGGGTTAATTCACCCCTCCACTTT. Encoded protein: CASSYERTGVNSPLHF.

The CDR3: CASSEARDEQYF. CDR3 DNA sequence: TGTGCCAGCAGTGAAGCAAGAGACGAGCAGTACTTC. This rearrangement joins TRBV2 to TRBJ2-7; no clear D. The V and J ends lost 0 bases and 5 bases respectively, with 5 bases between them. CDR1 is SNHLY and CDR2 is FYNNEI in the germline V gene. The CDR3 has 12 amino acids.

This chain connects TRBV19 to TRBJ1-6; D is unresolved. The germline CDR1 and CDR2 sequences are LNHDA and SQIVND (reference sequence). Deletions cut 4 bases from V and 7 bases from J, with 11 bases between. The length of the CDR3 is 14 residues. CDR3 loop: CASSRGRMNSPLHF. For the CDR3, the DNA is TGTGCCAGTAGTAGAGGGAGAATGAATTCACCCCTCCACTTT.

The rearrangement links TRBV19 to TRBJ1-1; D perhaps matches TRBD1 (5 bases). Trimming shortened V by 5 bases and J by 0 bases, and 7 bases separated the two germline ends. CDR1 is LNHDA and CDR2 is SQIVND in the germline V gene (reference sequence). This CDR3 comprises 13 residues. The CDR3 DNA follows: TGTGCCAGTAGTGACAGTATGAACACTGAAGCTTTCTTT. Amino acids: CASSDSMNTEAFF.

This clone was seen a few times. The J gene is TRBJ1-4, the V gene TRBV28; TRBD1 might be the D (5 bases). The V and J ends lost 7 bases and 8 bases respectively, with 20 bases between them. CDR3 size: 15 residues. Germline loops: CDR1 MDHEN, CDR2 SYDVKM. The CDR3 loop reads CASKARPGGREKLFF. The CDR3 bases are TGTGCCAGCAAAGCCCGACCCGGGGGTAGGGAAAAACTGTTTTTT.

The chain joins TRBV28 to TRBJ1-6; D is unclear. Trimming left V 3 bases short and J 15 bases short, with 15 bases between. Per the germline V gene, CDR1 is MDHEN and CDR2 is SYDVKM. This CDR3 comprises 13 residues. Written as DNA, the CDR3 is TGTGCCAGCAGTTTTCTCCCAGTCTTGAACCTCCACTTT. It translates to CASSFLPVLNLHF.

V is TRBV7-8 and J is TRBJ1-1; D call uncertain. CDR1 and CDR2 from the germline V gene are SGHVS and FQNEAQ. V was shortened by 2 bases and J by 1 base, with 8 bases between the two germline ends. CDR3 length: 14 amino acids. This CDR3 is CASSLIGANTEAFF. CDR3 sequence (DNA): TGTGCCAGCAGCTTAATAGGAGCGAACACTGAAGCTTTCTTT.

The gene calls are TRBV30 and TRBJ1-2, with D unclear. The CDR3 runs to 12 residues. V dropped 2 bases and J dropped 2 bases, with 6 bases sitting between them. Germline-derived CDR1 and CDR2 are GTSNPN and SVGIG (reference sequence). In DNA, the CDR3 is TGTGCCTGGAGTCCAATCAACTATGGCTACACCTTC. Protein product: CAWSPINYGYTF.